This TCR beta chain was obtained from a study of T cell responses to AZD1222 COVID-19 vaccine. The study's findings and limits: Donors were chiefly white British, with a greater number of females, and clonal diversity was perhaps underestimated. Just a handful of people given AZD1222 tested seropositive at baseline. Regions 160-218 and 743-854 dominated among vaccine-associated CD4 TCRs spanning spike. Compared with day 0, the breadth and depth of the Spike-specific TCR repertoire rose significantly after two doses of AZD1222.

In its sample, this clone was seen once. Its specificity is not known. Sequencing was performed with immunoSEQ multiplex PCR; in TCRdb, only in-frame clones are kept and a portion is missing. In the table there are about 76,000 clones, approximately 88% of which are singletons. V shed 5 bases and J shed 7 bases, with 17 bases lying between them. Germline values: CDR1 MNHEY, CDR2 SVGAGI. The CDR3 runs to 14 residues. The chain carries TRBV6-5 and TRBJ1-2; TRBD1 is a possible D gene (5 bases). The sample was peripheral blood, taken on day 0 of MenACWY control vaccination. The source is an adult in good health. The CDR3 loop is CASSLRGTGTGYTF. CDR3 in DNA: TGTGCCAGCAGTCTAAGAGGAACGGGGACTGGCTACACCTTC.